This TCR beta chain was obtained from a study of blood T cells in healthy people across ages. A second about 7 to 12 cycle PCR used barcoded and J-beta primers. TCRdb recomputed calls from the 5' RACE reads with MiXCR, one row per CDR3 protein. The data contain more than 650,000 distinct CDR3 sequences, roughly 53% of them singletons. The CDR3 length is 14 residues. J was trimmed by 6 bases and V by 6 bases; bases with no gene match: 9. The germline V gene has CDR1 LNHNV and CDR2 YYDKDF (reference sequence). Findings of the study overall: Older individuals had lower TCR beta diversity per million T cells (the decline was roughly linear).

Turning to this clonotype: Its antigen remains unidentified.

V is TRBV15 and J is TRBJ2-7; 9 positions agree with TRBD2. Sequenced input: blood. The sequence came from a man aged 80 or over in good health. In DNA, the CDR3 is TGTGCCACCAGTATTATTAGCGGGAGTCGCGAGCAGTACTTC. Translating gives CATSIISGSREQYF.